These 20 T cell receptor beta chains originate from one sample sequenced in a study of cytomegalovirus exposure and HLA in healthy donors. With 60 Vbeta and 13 Jbeta primers, the PCR was carried out. Clones were sequenced by immunoSEQ multiplex PCR, and TCRdb holds only the in-frame ones, with some missing. Of approximately 220,000 clones in the sample, more than 60% were seen once. Sequenced sample: PBMCs. Source of these receptors: a woman aged 25 to 39 in good health and CMV-seronegative.

On this clone: One end of the junction varies from germline; a read error may be responsible. This rearrangement joins TRBV7-9 to TRBJ2-1, with a tentative D call TRBD1 (6 bases). CDR1 is SEHNR, CDR2 FQNEAQ, per germline (reference sequence). CDR3 length: 18 residues. For the CDR3, the DNA is TGTTCCAGCAGCTCGACGTGGGTCAGGGGCGACTCCTACAATGAGCAGTTCTTC. This translates into CSSSSTWVRGDSYNEQFF.

The rearrangement joins TRBV9 to TRBJ2-7; 10 bases map to TRBD2. V trimming: 3 bases; J trimming: 3 bases; junction bases outside the gene matches: 3. Germline CDR1 SGDLS, CDR2 YYNGEE. The CDR3 totals 14 residues. CDR3 DNA sequence: TGTGCCAGCAGCGGCAGGACTAGCGGCTACGAGCAGTACTTC. Protein: CASSGRTSGYEQYF.

The chain has TRBV10-3 and TRBJ2-7, with 8 bases lining up with TRBD1. The CDR3 has 13 amino acids. With V trimmed by 10 bases and J by 5 bases, 10 bases remained unmatched. Germline CDR1 and CDR2: ENHRY and SYGVKD. The CDR3 DNA is TGTGCCACCACCCCAGGGGGCGCCGACGAGCAGTACTTC. Amino acids: CATTPGGADEQYF.

The J gene is TRBJ2-5, the V gene TRBV19; 11 nucleotides line up with TRBD2. The CDR3 is made up of 19 amino acids. CDR1 is LNHDA, CDR2 SQIVND, per germline (reference sequence). The V segment lost 4 bases and the J segment 4 bases; nucleotides outside the gene matches: 17. The CDR3 here is CASSTFTSSVLAGGETQYF. CDR3 nucleotides: TGTGCCAGTAGTACTTTCACATCTTCGGTGCTAGCGGGAGGAGAGACCCAGTACTTC.

The chain uses TRBV7-8 and TRBJ2-7, with 7 nucleotides matching TRBD2. The CDR3 length is 14 residues. V lost 1 base and J lost 3; bases outside the gene matches: 3. Germline V gene lookup returns CDR1 SGHVS and CDR2 FQNEAQ. The chain's CDR3 is CASSLGGSGYEQYF. CDR3 nucleotide sequence: TGTGCCAGCAGCTTAGGCGGGAGCGGCTACGAGCAGTACTTC.

The J gene is TRBJ1-5, the V gene TRBV6-5; TRBD1 matches 9 bases. There are 14 residues in the CDR3. V was pared by 6 bases and J by 6 bases, with 6 bases of the junction left unmatched. In germline, CDR1 is MNHEY, CDR2 SVGAGI. This CDR3 reads CASRGDREAQPQHF. Here the CDR3 DNA reads TGTGCCAGCAGGGGGGACAGGGAAGCTCAGCCCCAGCATTTT.

The chain has TRBV28 and TRBJ2-4; D may be TRBD1 (6 bases). The germline V and J ends were trimmed by 4 bases and 2 bases, with 12 bases remaining between them. This CDR3 spans 15 amino acids. CDR1 is MDHEN, CDR2 SYDVKM, per germline. The CDR3 protein is CASSSGQRTKNIQYF. DNA of the CDR3: TGTGCCAGCAGTTCCGGACAGAGAACCAAAAACATTCAGTACTTC.

This clone has just one count. V gene TRBV6-6 combines with J gene TRBJ2-7, with D hard to call. Germline V gene data show CDR1 as MNHNY and CDR2 as SVGAGI (reference sequence). This CDR3 is 11 amino acids long. V shed 10 bases and J shed 4 bases, with 11 bases lying between them. This CDR3 is CATHTHYEQYF. Here the CDR3 DNA reads TGTGCCACCCATACTCATTACGAGCAGTACTTC.

This clone showed up just a few times. Other DNA variants within this sample encode the same CDR3. V and J are TRBV5-1 and TRBJ2-7; 12 positions agree with TRBD2. The J segment lost 2 bases and the V segment lost 4 bases, leaving 4 bases of the junction unmatched. Looked up from germline, CDR1 is SGHRS and CDR2 is YFSETQ. This CDR3 has 15 residues. CDR3 DNA sequence: TGCGCCAGCAGCCCCGGACTAGCGGGAACCTACGAGCAGTACTTC. As protein: CASSPGLAGTYEQYF.

V usage is TRBV4-2 and J usage is TRBJ2-5; the D gene is possibly TRBD2 (5 bases). The CDR3 has 17 residues. The germline V gene encodes CDR1 LGHNA and CDR2 YNFKEQ. Deletions cut 1 base from V and 2 bases from J, with 17 bases between. CDR3: CASSQAVRADHQETQYF. The CDR3 bases are TGTGCCAGCAGCCAAGCCGTCCGAGCGGACCATCAAGAGACCCAGTACTTC.

The V gene is TRBV5-1, the J gene TRBJ2-3; D possibly corresponds to TRBD1 (6 bases). From germline, CDR1 is SGHRS and CDR2 YFSETQ. The CDR3 covers 15 residues. V was shortened by 5 bases and J by 6 bases, with 19 bases between the two germline ends. CDR3: CASSSLGGVYDTQYF. CDR3 nucleotide sequence: TGCGCCAGCAGTAGCCTAGGGGGAGTTTACGATACGCAGTATTTT.

This clone was observed a few times. The J gene is TRBJ2-5, the V gene TRBV6-6, with unresolved D. In germline, CDR1 is MNHNY, CDR2 SVGAGI (reference sequence). The CDR3 has 13 amino acids. V was trimmed by 6 bases and J by 5 bases, leaving 13 bases between them. In DNA form, the CDR3 reads TGTGCCAGCAGATTGCTAGTCCCCGAGACCCAGTACTTC. Residues: CASRLLVPETQYF.

V gene TRBV11-2 combines with J gene TRBJ1-1, with D possibly being TRBD1 (6 bases). CDR1 and CDR2 (germline): SGHAT, FQNNGV. The CDR3 consists of 14 residues. V gave up 4 bases and J gave up 4 bases, with 13 bases separating them. CDR3: CASSSPKGGTEAFF. CDR3 coding DNA: TGTGCCAGCAGCTCCCCGAAAGGGGGCACTGAAGCTTTCTTT.

A few counts support this clone. The chain employs TRBV2 and TRBJ1-2; D not certain. This CDR3 comprises 12 residues. Trimming stripped 6 bases from V and 0 bases from J, with 5 bases between. Germline V lookup: CDR1 SNHLY, CDR2 FYNNEI. The CDR3 DNA reads TGTGCCAGCAGAACAGCTAACTATGGCTACACCTTC. Its protein is CASRTANYGYTF.

This chain joins TRBV5-1 and TRBJ2-5; 8 bases agree with TRBD1. The V and J ends lost 0 bases and 5 bases, in that order; junction bases with no gene match: 9. In germline, CDR1 is SGHRS, CDR2 YFSETQ. The CDR3 is 16 residues long. The CDR3 region has the DNA TGCGCCAGCAGCTTGGCCCCGGACAGGGTGCGGGAGACCCAGTACTTC. Residues: CASSLAPDRVRETQYF. Filled out from reference TRBV5-1 and TRBJ2-5, the complete variable domain reads KAGVTQTPRYLIKTRGQQVTLSCSPISGHRSVSWYQQTPGQGLQFLFEYFSETQRNKGNFPGRFSGRQFSNSRSEMNVSTLELGDSALYLCASSLAPDRVRETQYFGPGTRLLVL.

The chain has TRBV5-1 and TRBJ2-5; 8 bases fit TRBD1. The DNA matches TRBJ2-7 better at its end, which makes the J call doubtful. CDR3 size: 16 residues. Germline CDR1 and CDR2: SGHRS and YFSETQ. As DNA, the CDR3 is TGCGCCAGCAGCTTGGAAGTTGGACAGGGACACTACGAGCAGTACTTC. Translating it yields CASSLEVGQGHYEQYF.

The V call is TRBV7-9, the J call TRBJ1-1; D is undetermined. The CDR3 length is 13 residues. V lost 1 base to trimming and J lost 5 bases, with 8 bases between them. Germline values: CDR1 SEHNR, CDR2 FQNEAQ (reference sequence). The CDR3 DNA reads TGTGCCAGCAGCTTAGACGGTGCTACTGAAGCTTTCTTT. The encoded protein is CASSLDGATEAFF.

CDR3 in amino acids: CASSSLADSLYGYTF. In DNA form, the CDR3 reads TGTGCCAGCAGCTCACTTGCGGATTCGCTGTATGGCTACACCTTC. The genes are TRBV7-6 and TRBJ1-2; no definite D call. Germline CDR1 and CDR2: SGHVS and FNYEAQ. V lost 4 bases, J lost 5 bases, and 17 bases lay in between. The CDR3 runs to 15 residues.

The chain combines TRBV6-6 with TRBJ1-4, with a weak D call TRBD1 (5 bases). The V end was cut by 5 bases, the J end by 6 bases, with 13 bases between. Germline values: CDR1 MNHNY, CDR2 SVGAGI (reference sequence). The CDR3 is made up of 14 amino acids. The CDR3 sequence is CASSNPGRDEKLFF. The CDR3 DNA sequence: TGTGCCAGCAGTAATCCAGGGAGGGATGAAAAACTGTTTTTT.

Here the CDR3 reads CASSRGLAGVDTQYF. CDR3 bases: TGTGCCAGCAGTAGAGGACTAGCGGGAGTCGATACGCAGTATTTT. The J gene is TRBJ2-3, the V gene TRBV6-5; 13 nucleotides match TRBD2. V shed 5 bases and J 6 bases; nucleotides not matched to a gene: 5. CDR3 size: 15 residues. Per germline, CDR1 MNHEY and CDR2 SVGAGI.